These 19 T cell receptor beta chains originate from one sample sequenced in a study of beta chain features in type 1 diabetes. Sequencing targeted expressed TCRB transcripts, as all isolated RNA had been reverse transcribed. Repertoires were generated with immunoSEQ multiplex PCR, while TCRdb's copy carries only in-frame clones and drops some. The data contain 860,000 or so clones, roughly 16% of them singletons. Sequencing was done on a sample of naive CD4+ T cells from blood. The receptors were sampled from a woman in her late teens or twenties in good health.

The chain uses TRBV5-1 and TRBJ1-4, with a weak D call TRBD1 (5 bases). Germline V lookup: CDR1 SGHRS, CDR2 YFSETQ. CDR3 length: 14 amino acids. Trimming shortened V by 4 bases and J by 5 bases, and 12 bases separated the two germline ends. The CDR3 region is CASSRGTLNEKLFF. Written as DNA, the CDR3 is TGCGCCAGCAGCCGAGGGACCCTGAATGAAAAACTGTTTTTT.

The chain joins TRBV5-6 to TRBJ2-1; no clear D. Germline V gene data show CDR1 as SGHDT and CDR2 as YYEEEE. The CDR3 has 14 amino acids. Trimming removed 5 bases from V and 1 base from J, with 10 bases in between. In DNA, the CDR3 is TGTGCCAGCAGGAAGGCGTGGTCCTACAATGAGCAGTTCTTC. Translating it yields CASRKAWSYNEQFF.

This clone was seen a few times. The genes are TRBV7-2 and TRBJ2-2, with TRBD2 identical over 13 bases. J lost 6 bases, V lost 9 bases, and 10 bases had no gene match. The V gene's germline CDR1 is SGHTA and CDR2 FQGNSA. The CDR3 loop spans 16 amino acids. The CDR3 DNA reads TGTGCCAGTATGGGACTAGCGGGACTCCTCGCCGGGGAGCTGTTTTTT. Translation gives CASMGLAGLLAGELFF.

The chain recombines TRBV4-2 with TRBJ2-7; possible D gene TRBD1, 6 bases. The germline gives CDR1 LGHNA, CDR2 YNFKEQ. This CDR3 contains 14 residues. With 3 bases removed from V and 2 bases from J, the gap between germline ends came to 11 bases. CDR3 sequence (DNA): TGTGCCAGCAGCCAGGGGGCCGGGACCTACGAGCAGTACTTC. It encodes CASSQGAGTYEQYF.

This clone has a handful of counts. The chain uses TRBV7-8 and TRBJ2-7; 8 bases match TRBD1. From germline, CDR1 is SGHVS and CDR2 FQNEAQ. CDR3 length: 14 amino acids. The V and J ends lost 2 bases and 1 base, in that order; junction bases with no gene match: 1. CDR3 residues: CASSLWTGSYEQYF. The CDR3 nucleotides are TGTGCCAGCAGCTTATGGACAGGGTCCTACGAGCAGTACTTC.

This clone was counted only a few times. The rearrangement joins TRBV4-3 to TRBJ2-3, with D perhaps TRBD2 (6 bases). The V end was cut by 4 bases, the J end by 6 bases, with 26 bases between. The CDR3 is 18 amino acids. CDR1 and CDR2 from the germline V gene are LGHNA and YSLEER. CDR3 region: CASSRKRRNTSSRDTQYF. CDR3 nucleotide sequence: TGCGCCAGCAGCCGGAAAAGACGGAATACTAGCTCGCGTGATACGCAGTATTTT.

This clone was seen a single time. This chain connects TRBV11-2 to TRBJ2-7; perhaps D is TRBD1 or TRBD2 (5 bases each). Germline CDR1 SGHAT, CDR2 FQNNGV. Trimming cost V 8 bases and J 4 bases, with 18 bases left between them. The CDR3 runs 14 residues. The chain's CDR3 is CASSGGQGEYEQYF. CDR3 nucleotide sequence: TGTGCCAGCTCCGGTGGGCAGGGAGAGTACGAGCAGTACTTC. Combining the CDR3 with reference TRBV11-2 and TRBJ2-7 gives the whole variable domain EAGVAQSPRYKIIEKRQSVAFWCNPISGHATLYWYQQILGQGPKLLIQFQNNGVVDDSQLPKDRFSAERLKGVDSTLKIQPAKLEDSAVYLCASSGGQGEYEQYFGPGTRLTVT.

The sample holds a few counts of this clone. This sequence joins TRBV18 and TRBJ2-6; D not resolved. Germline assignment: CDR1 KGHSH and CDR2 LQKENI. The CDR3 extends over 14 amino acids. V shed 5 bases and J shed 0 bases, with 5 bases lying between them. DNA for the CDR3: TGTGCCAGCTCAAGGACCTCTGGGGCCAACGTCCTGACTTTC. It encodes CASSRTSGANVLTF.

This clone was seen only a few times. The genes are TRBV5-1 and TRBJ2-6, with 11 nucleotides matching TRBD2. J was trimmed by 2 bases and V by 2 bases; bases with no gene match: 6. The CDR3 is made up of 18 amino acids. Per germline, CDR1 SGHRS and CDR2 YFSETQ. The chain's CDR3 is CASSLNLAGGPGANVLTF. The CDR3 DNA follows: TGCGCCAGCAGCTTAAACTTAGCGGGAGGGCCTGGGGCCAACGTCCTGACTTTC.

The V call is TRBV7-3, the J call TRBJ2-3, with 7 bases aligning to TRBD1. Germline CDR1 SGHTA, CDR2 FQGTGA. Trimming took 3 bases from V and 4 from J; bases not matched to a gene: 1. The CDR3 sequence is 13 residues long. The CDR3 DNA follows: TGTGCCAGCAGCTTTCAGGGGGCAGATACGCAGTATTTT. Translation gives CASSFQGADTQYF.

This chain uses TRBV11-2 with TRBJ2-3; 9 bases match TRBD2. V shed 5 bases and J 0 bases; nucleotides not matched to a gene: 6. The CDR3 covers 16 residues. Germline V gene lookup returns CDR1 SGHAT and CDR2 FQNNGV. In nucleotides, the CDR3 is TGTGCCAGCAGCCGCGGGGGGGGCTGGAGCACAGATACGCAGTATTTT. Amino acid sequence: CASSRGGGWSTDTQYF.

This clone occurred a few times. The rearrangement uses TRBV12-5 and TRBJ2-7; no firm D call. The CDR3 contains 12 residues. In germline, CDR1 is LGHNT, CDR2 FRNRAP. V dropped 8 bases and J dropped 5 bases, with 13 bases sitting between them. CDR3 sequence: CASTFLLNEQYF. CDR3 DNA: TGTGCTAGTACCTTCTTACTGAACGAGCAGTACTTC.

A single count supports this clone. CDR3 protein: CASTAGDRYNEQFF. The DNA of the CDR3 is TGTGCCAGCACCGCGGGGGACAGGTACAATGAGCAGTTCTTC. This chain joins TRBV28 and TRBJ2-1; the D gene is possibly TRBD1 (8 bases). CDR1 MDHEN and CDR2 SYDVKM come from the germline V gene. The CDR3 extends over 14 amino acids. V dropped 7 bases and J dropped 4 bases, with 14 bases sitting between them.

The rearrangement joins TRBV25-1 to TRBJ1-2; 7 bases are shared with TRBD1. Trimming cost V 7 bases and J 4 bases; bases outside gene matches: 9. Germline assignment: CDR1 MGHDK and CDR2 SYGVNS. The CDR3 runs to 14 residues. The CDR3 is CASTVGTVTYGYTF. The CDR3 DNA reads TGTGCCAGCACCGTGGGGACAGTTACCTATGGCTACACCTTC.

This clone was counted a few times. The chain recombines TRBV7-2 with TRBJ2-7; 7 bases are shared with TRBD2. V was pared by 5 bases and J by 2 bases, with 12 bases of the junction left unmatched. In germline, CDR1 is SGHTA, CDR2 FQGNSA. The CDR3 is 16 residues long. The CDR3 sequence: CASSPRASGGPYEQYF. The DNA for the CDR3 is TGTGCCAGCAGCCCCCGGGCTAGCGGAGGCCCCTACGAGCAGTACTTC.

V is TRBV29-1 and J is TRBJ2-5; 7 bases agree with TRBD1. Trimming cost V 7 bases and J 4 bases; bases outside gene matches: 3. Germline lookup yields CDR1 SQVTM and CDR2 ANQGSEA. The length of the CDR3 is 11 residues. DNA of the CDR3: TGCAGCGCCGACAGGGTAGAGACCCAGTACTTC. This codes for CSADRVETQYF.

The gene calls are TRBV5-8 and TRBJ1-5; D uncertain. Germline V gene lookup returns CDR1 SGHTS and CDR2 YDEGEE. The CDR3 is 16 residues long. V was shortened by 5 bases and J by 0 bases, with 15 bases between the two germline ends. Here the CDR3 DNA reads TGTGCCAGCAGTTTCCCCGGGTGGTATAGCAATCAGCCCCAGCATTTT. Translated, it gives CASSFPGWYSNQPQHF.

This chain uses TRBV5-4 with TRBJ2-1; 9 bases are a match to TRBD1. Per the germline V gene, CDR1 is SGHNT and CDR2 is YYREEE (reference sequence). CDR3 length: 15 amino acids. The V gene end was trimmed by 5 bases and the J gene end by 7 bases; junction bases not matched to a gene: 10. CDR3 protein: CASSPQGAGSNEQFF. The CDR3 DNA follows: TGTGCCAGCAGTCCACAGGGGGCGGGTTCAAATGAGCAGTTCTTC.

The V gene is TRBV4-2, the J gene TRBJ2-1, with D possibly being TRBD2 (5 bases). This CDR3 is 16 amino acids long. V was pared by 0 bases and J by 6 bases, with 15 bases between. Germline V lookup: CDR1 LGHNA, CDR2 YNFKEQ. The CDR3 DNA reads TGTGCCAGCAGCCAAGATATGGGAGAAGCCCTCAATGAGCAGTTCTTC. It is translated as CASSQDMGEALNEQFF.